Below, one T cell receptor (beta chain) is given with its context. The sample belongs to a study of T cell responses to AZD1222 COVID-19 vaccine. Sequenced by immunoSEQ multiplex PCR; TCRdb stores in-frame clones only, minus some. The table includes about 120,000 clones, approximately 88% detected once. The source material was peripheral blood, sampled on day 0 of AZD1222 vaccination. The receptor was derived from an adult in good health.

The CDR3 DNA is TGTGCCACCAGCAGAGAACGGACAGGAGGTCAGCCCCAGCATTTT. This codes for CATSRERTGGQPQHF. The rearrangement uses TRBV15 and TRBJ1-5; the match to TRBD1 covers 7 bases. Germline V gene lookup returns CDR1 LNHNV and CDR2 YYDKDF (reference sequence). This CDR3 contains 15 residues. Unmatched junction bases numbered 5, after V lost 0 bases and J lost 6 bases.